The 3 T cell receptor beta chains below all came from one sample that was sequenced in a study of blood T cell repertoires in COVID-19. Here immunoSEQ multiplex PCR was the method, and the copy in TCRdb shows in-frame clones only, minus some. The table shows some 150,000 clones, with around nine tenths occurring only once. The sample was peripheral blood. These receptors originate from an older man with acute or convalescent COVID-19.

This clone was counted between two and nine times. V gene TRBV3-1 (or the pseudogene TRBV3-2) combines with J gene TRBJ2-2; D gene unclear. V lost 5 bases, J lost 3 bases, and 16 bases lay in between. Germline V CDR1 and CDR2: LGHDT, YNNKEL (reference sequence). This CDR3 is 16 amino acids long. Here the CDR3 reads CASSRNMGPYTGELFF. CDR3 coding DNA: TGTGCCAGCAGCAGGAATATGGGCCCCTACACCGGGGAGCTGTTTTTT.

The rearrangement links TRBV6-2 or TRBV6-3 to TRBJ1-5, with 9 bases identical to TRBD1. Germline CDR1 is MNHEY and CDR2 is SVGEGT. The CDR3 runs 17 residues. Trimming took 5 bases from V and 1 from J; bases not matched to a gene: 9. CDR3 amino acids: CASSARSGQGSNQPQHF. For the CDR3, the DNA is TGTGCCAGCAGTGCACGCTCGGGACAGGGCAGCAATCAGCCCCAGCATTTT.

The CDR3 reads CASSQDPGQAGYTF. The CDR3 DNA reads as TGCGCCAGCAGCCAAGACCCCGGACAAGCTGGCTACACCTTC. V usage is TRBV4-1 and J usage is TRBJ1-2, with D perhaps TRBD1 (5 bases). The CDR3 is 14 amino acids. The V gene lost 0 bases and the J gene lost 7 bases, with 12 bases spanning the gap. Germline CDR1 and CDR2: MGHRA and YSYEKL.